Below, 32 T cell receptor beta chains from the same sample are listed, as sequenced in a study of beta chain features in type 1 diabetes. Since all of the isolated RNA was reverse transcribed, expressed TCRB transcripts were what got sequenced. The method was immunoSEQ multiplex PCR; TCRdb's version includes in-frame clones alone and lacks a portion of them. The table lists hundreds of thousands of clones, 10% to 15% of them singletons. Specimen: naive CD4+ T cells from blood. Receptors were obtained from a man aged 18 to 29 in good health.

This chain connects TRBV4-3 to TRBJ1-2; 7 positions match TRBD1. This CDR3 spans 18 amino acids. V trimming: 2 bases; J trimming: 5 bases; junction bases outside the gene matches: 17. Germline V gene sequence: CDR1 LGHNA, CDR2 YSLEER. CDR3 sequence: CASSQRNFRDSRWYGYTF. CDR3 coding DNA: TGCGCCAGCAGCCAAAGAAATTTCCGGGACAGTAGGTGGTATGGCTACACCTTC.

J is TRBJ2-3 and V is TRBV30; 10 bases match TRBD2. V trimming: 3 bases; J trimming: 1 base; junction bases outside the gene matches: 4. The germline CDR1 and CDR2 sequences are GTSNPN and SVGIG (reference sequence). CDR3 length: 15 residues. The CDR3 DNA is TGTGCCTGGAGGGAAACTAGCGGGGGCACAGATACGCAGTATTTT. Translation: CAWRETSGGTDTQYF. The variable domain in full, with the rest retrieved from reference TRBV30 and TRBJ2-3, is SQTIHQWPATLVQPVGSPLSLECTVEGTSNPNLYWYRQAAGRGLQLLFYSVGIGQISSEVPQNLSASRPQDRQFILSSKKLLLSDSGFYLCAWRETSGGTDTQYFGPGTRLTVL.

V is TRBV30 and J is TRBJ2-3; 9 bases fit TRBD2. This CDR3 comprises 17 residues. Germline lookup yields CDR1 GTSNPN and CDR2 SVGIG (reference sequence). J lost 5 bases, V lost 2 bases, and 14 bases had no gene match. The CDR3, as DNA: TGTGCCTGGAGTCCACCTGGACTAGCGCGGGCTGGAGATACGCAGTATTTT. Translation: CAWSPPGLARAGDTQYF.

In its sample, this clone was seen a few times. The chain joins TRBV7-2 to TRBJ2-3; 10 nucleotides line up with TRBD2. This CDR3 has 15 amino acids. With 5 bases clipped from V and 1 base from J, the junction kept 3 bases outside the gene matches. The germline CDR1 and CDR2 sequences are SGHTA and FQGNSA. The CDR3 bases are TGTGCCAGCAGCATCGGGACTAGCGGCACAGATACGCAGTATTTT. Protein product: CASSIGTSGTDTQYF.

The J gene is TRBJ1-3, the V gene TRBV9; 9 positions match TRBD1. The length of the CDR3 is 17 residues. The germline V gene has CDR1 SGDLS and CDR2 YYNGEE. V dropped 3 bases and J dropped 0; count of bases not matched to a gene: 7. This CDR3 reads CASSERTGASSGNTIYF. CDR3 DNA: TGTGCCAGCAGCGAAAGGACAGGGGCTAGCTCTGGAAACACCATATATTTT.

This clone was detected only a few times. The V gene is TRBV21-1, the J gene TRBJ2-7; TRBD1, the table's D call, was not compared with the DNA. TRBV21-1 is a pseudogene. The CDR3 is made up of 13 amino acids. CDR3 nucleotides: TGTGCCAGCAGACGGGACATCTCCTACGAGCAGTACTTC. Translated: CASRRDISYEQYF.

This clone was recorded a few times. The chain combines TRBV6-5 with TRBJ2-5, with D tentatively TRBD2 (5 bases). V lost 0 bases, J lost 5 bases, and 16 bases lay in between. The CDR3 is made up of 16 amino acids. The V gene's germline CDR1 is MNHEY and CDR2 SVGAGI. DNA of the CDR3: TGTGCCAGCAGTTACTCGCGGGCCACTGCGAGGGAGACCCAGTACTTC. Translating gives CASSYSRATARETQYF.

This clone came up a few times. This rearrangement joins TRBV25-1 to TRBJ1-5; 9 nucleotides agree with TRBD1. This CDR3 is built from 15 residues. Unmatched junction bases numbered 7, after V lost 5 bases and J lost 5 bases. Per the germline V gene, CDR1 is MGHDK and CDR2 is SYGVNS. The CDR3 loop is CASSRRDRVDQPQHF. CDR3 coding DNA: TGTGCCAGCAGTCGCCGGGACAGGGTCGATCAGCCCCAGCATTTT. The whole variable domain, remainder taken from reference TRBV25-1 and TRBJ1-5, is EADIYQTPRYLVIGTGKKITLECSQTMGHDKMYWYQQDPGMELHLIHYSYGVNSTEKGDLSSESTVSRIRTEHFPLTLESARPSHTSQYLCASSRRDRVDQPQHFGDGTRLSIL.

This clone appeared a few times. The CDR3 loop reads CASSLTHTEAFF. DNA of the CDR3: TGTGCCAGCAGTCTTACTCACACTGAAGCTTTCTTT. The chain recombines TRBV28 with TRBJ1-1; no definite D call. The V gene's germline CDR1 is MDHEN and CDR2 SYDVKM. V shed 5 bases and J shed 3 bases, with 7 bases lying between them. The CDR3 is 12 residues long.

This clone showed up just a few times. The chain recombines TRBV23-1 with TRBJ1-1, with 8 nucleotides matching TRBD1. TRBV23-1 is marked as an open reading frame, function uncertain. The CDR3 has 14 residues. V shed 2 bases, J shed 2 bases, and the junction held 1 base outside the gene matches. CDR3 sequence reads: CASSQGQGNTEAFF. CDR3 bases: TGCGCCAGCAGTCAAGGACAGGGCAACACTGAAGCTTTCTTT.

The chain carries TRBV6-5 and TRBJ2-7, with 8 positions matching TRBD1. V lost 4 bases, J lost 1 base, and 6 bases stayed unmatched. The CDR3 has 15 amino acids. Germline CDR1 MNHEY, CDR2 SVGAGI. The CDR3 DNA sequence: TGTGCCAGCAGTTTAAGGGGACAGGCATCCTACGAGCAGTACTTC. Its protein is CASSLRGQASYEQYF.

The rearrangement links TRBV9 to TRBJ2-5, with 8 bases that match TRBD2. The CDR3 is made up of 16 amino acids. CDR1 is SGDLS, CDR2 YYNGEE, per germline. J lost 1 base, V lost 0 bases, and 5 bases had no gene match. The chain's CDR3 is CASSVVGGAGQETQYF. The CDR3 DNA sequence: TGTGCCAGCAGCGTAGTCGGGGGGGCGGGCCAAGAGACCCAGTACTTC. Full variable domain (remainder filled in from reference TRBV9 and TRBJ2-5): DSGVTQTPKHLITATGQRVTLRCSPRSGDLSVYWYQQSLDQGLQFLIQYYNGEERAKGNILERFSAQQFPDLHSELNLSSLELGDSALYFCASSVVGGAGQETQYFGPGTRLLVL.

The chain combines TRBV5-1 with TRBJ1-3; 10 bases map to TRBD1. CDR1 and CDR2 from the germline V gene are SGHRS and YFSETQ. The CDR3 runs 15 residues. V gave up 4 bases and J gave up 2 bases; unmatched junction bases: 3. CDR3 DNA: TGCGCCAGCAGCGAAGGGACAGGGGCTGGAAACACCATATATTTT. This gives the protein CASSEGTGAGNTIYF.

A few counts support this clone. The CDR3 region is CASSQDPGLGIYEQYF. CDR3 sequence (DNA): TGTGCCAGCAGCCAAGACCCGGGACTAGGAATATACGAGCAGTACTTC. The chain employs TRBV4-2 and TRBJ2-7; 8 positions match TRBD2. The V and J ends lost 0 bases and 4 bases, in that order; junction bases with no gene match: 8. The CDR3 is made up of 16 amino acids. From germline, CDR1 is LGHNA and CDR2 YNFKEQ.

This clone was seen only a few times. The gene calls are TRBV11-2 and TRBJ1-1, with D possibly being TRBD1 (5 bases). Germline CDR1 and CDR2: SGHAT and FQNNGV. The CDR3 is 15 amino acids. The germline V and J ends were trimmed by 5 bases and 1 base, with 14 bases remaining between them. The CDR3 loop reads CASSITGMGNTEAFF. The CDR3 DNA follows: TGTGCCAGCAGCATCACAGGTATGGGGAACACTGAAGCTTTCTTT.

The J gene is TRBJ1-4, the V gene TRBV4-3; possibly TRBD1 for D (6 bases). The CDR3 length is 16 residues. The ends were cut back, 0 bases at V and 8 bases at J, with 16 bases in the middle. The V gene's germline CDR1 is LGHNA and CDR2 YSLEER. For the CDR3, the DNA is TGCGCCAGCAGCCAAGATCTAGGGGGGGCGCGGGAAAAACTGTTTTTT. Amino acid sequence: CASSQDLGGAREKLFF.

In its sample, this clone was seen a few times. The genes are TRBV5-1 and TRBJ2-3; perhaps TRBD2 as D (6 bases). From germline, CDR1 is SGHRS and CDR2 YFSETQ. This CDR3 has 15 amino acids. The V and J ends lost 5 bases and 4 bases respectively, with 17 bases between them. This CDR3 reads CASSPRESGPDTQYF. The CDR3 nucleotides read TGCGCCAGCAGTCCTCGGGAGTCGGGCCCAGATACGCAGTATTTT.

V and J are TRBV18 and TRBJ2-7; a possible D gene is TRBD2 (6 bases). There are 15 residues in the CDR3. Germline CDR1 and CDR2: KGHSH and LQKENI. Trimming took 2 bases from V and 5 from J, leaving 16 bases between them. As DNA, the CDR3 is TGTGCCAGCTCACCAAATTCACCGGGGGTGGACGAGCAGTACTTC. Residues: CASSPNSPGVDEQYF.

This clone was counted at least ten times. This chain connects TRBV14 to TRBJ2-7; D ambiguous. In germline, CDR1 is SGHDN, CDR2 FVKESK. The CDR3 contains 11 residues. Trimming stripped 4 bases from V and 2 bases from J, with 3 bases between. The CDR3 DNA reads TGTGCCAGCAGCCGAGCCTACGAGCAGTACTTC. Translation: CASSRAYEQYF.

The rearrangement uses TRBV7-2 and TRBJ1-2; D is undetermined. Trimming took 1 base from V and 3 from J, leaving 15 bases between them. CDR1 and CDR2 from the germline V gene are SGHTA and FQGNSA. The CDR3 contains 16 residues. CDR3 DNA: TGTGCCAGCAGCTTAGGCACTCTAAACTGGTACTATGGCTACACCTTC. It specifies CASSLGTLNWYYGYTF.

The gene calls are TRBV9 and TRBJ2-3, with 9 bases identical to TRBD1. Germline V CDR1 and CDR2: SGDLS, YYNGEE. The J segment lost 5 bases and the V segment lost 1 base, leaving 5 bases of the junction unmatched. CDR3 length equals 15 residues. CDR3 protein: CASSVTGGSVDTQYF. CDR3 bases: TGTGCCAGCAGCGTAACAGGGGGCTCGGTAGATACGCAGTATTTT.

This chain joins TRBV30 and TRBJ1-4, with D unclear. The CDR3 totals 13 residues. From germline, CDR1 is GTSNPN and CDR2 SVGIG (reference sequence). Trimming left V 4 bases short and J 3 bases short, with 9 bases between. CDR3 residues: CAWNDIPNEKLFF. For the CDR3, the DNA is TGTGCCTGGAACGACATACCTAATGAAAAACTGTTTTTT.

In this sample, this clone turned up a few times. The chain links TRBV28 to TRBJ1-5; D not resolved. The CDR3 spans 15 residues. With 3 bases removed from V and 3 bases from J, the gap between germline ends came to 12 bases. The germline V gene encodes CDR1 MDHEN and CDR2 SYDVKM. The CDR3 is CASSFRRDFNQPQHF. DNA for the CDR3: TGTGCCAGCAGTTTCCGACGGGATTTCAATCAGCCCCAGCATTTT.

The V and J genes are TRBV7-2 and TRBJ2-1, with 8 positions matching TRBD2. The CDR3 consists of 16 residues. CDR1 and CDR2 from the germline V gene are SGHTA and FQGNSA. The trim removed 2 bases at V and 6 bases at J, leaving 9 bases unmatched. DNA for the CDR3: TGTGCCAGCAGCTTAACGGGGGGGCCTCCCAGCAATGAGCAGTTCTTC. Protein product: CASSLTGGPPSNEQFF.

This chain links TRBV4-3 with TRBJ2-3, with 11 positions matching TRBD2. V was pared by 4 bases and J by 0 bases, with 12 bases of the junction left unmatched. Germline V gene data show CDR1 as LGHNA and CDR2 as YSLEER. CDR3 length equals 19 residues. As DNA, the CDR3 is TGCGCCAGCAGCCCACGACTAGCGGGAATTGGGGGGAGCACAGATACGCAGTATTTT. Translated, it gives CASSPRLAGIGGSTDTQYF.

The V and J genes are TRBV6-5 and TRBJ2-7; 8 bases are shared with TRBD1. Trimming removed 6 bases from V and 5 bases from J; junction bases left unmatched: 6. The CDR3 is 13 amino acids. Germline CDR1 and CDR2: MNHEY and SVGAGI. The CDR3 loop reads CASRSDRVHEQYF. The CDR3 nucleotides are TGTGCCAGCAGGTCGGACAGGGTCCACGAGCAGTACTTC.

The chain uses TRBV10-3 and TRBJ2-5, with 8 bases aligning to TRBD1. Germline values: CDR1 ENHRY, CDR2 SYGVKD. This CDR3 has 15 amino acids. J was trimmed by 2 bases and V by 4 bases; bases with no gene match: 6. The CDR3 sequence is CAISGTGPSQETQYF. The CDR3 nucleotides are TGTGCCATCAGTGGGACAGGGCCTTCTCAAGAGACCCAGTACTTC.

This clone was picked up a small number of times. The rearrangement uses TRBV7-3 and TRBJ2-1; TRBD2 agrees at 11 bases. Germline lookup yields CDR1 SGHTA and CDR2 FQGTGA. The CDR3 runs 14 residues. V lost 4 bases to trimming and J lost 12 bases; unmatched junction nucleotides: 8. The CDR3 is CASSSLTSGGGQFF. The DNA for the CDR3 is TGTGCCAGCAGCTCTCTAACTAGCGGGGGTGGGCAGTTCTTC.

The chain couples TRBV30 to TRBJ2-5; D is possibly TRBD1 (6 bases). Germline V gene lookup returns CDR1 GTSNPN and CDR2 SVGIG (reference sequence). Trimming left V 1 base short and J 2 bases short, with 11 bases between. The CDR3 is made up of 14 amino acids. The CDR3 nucleotides are TGTGCCTGGAGTGGAGGGGGACCGCAAGAGACCCAGTACTTC. Its translation is CAWSGGGPQETQYF.

V and J are TRBV5-1 and TRBJ2-3; D possibly corresponds to TRBD1 (6 bases). The CDR3 spans 15 residues. Trimming removed 2 bases from V and 2 bases from J, with 12 bases in between. Germline CDR1 and CDR2: SGHRS and YFSETQ. The CDR3 is CASSFPGHSTDTQYF. The CDR3 coding sequence is TGCGCCAGCAGCTTCCCGGGACACTCCACAGATACGCAGTATTTT.

A few counts support this clone. The V and J genes are TRBV9 and TRBJ1-1, with D possibly TRBD1 on 6 matching bases. CDR1 is SGDLS and CDR2 is YYNGEE in the germline V gene. This CDR3 is built from 17 residues. V lost 0 bases to trimming and J lost 6 bases, with 21 bases between them. The CDR3 loop is CASSVDGGQGYISEAFF. Written as DNA, the CDR3 is TGTGCCAGCAGCGTAGACGGGGGGCAGGGATATATCTCTGAAGCTTTCTTT.

This clone turned up a few times. V gene TRBV4-1 combines with J gene TRBJ2-5; D is perhaps TRBD2 (6 bases). The CDR3 runs to 17 residues. V was shortened by 1 base and J by 1 base, with 16 bases between the two germline ends. CDR1 MGHRA and CDR2 YSYEKL come from the germline V gene. The CDR3 nucleotides read TGCGCCAGCAGCCAAGTCAAGATATTGGGGGGCCAAGAGACCCAGTACTTC. This gives the protein CASSQVKILGGQETQYF.